A single T cell receptor beta chain is shown here with its context. What it binds is not known. TCRbeta library preparation incorporated unique molecular identifiers. Each CDR3 protein is one row after TCRdb ran MiXCR on the PCR reads. The table includes about 210,000 distinct CDR3 sequences, approximately 15% detected once. This CDR3 contains 19 residues. CDR1 is DFQATT and CDR2 is SNEGSKA in the germline V gene (reference sequence). Trimming at V came to 2 bases and at J to 0 bases, leaving 17 bases not matched to a gene. This sample was taken from a study of T-cell reconstitution after alpha-beta-depleted transplantation in children. Points from the study as a whole: Most T-cell counts and diversity one year after the transplant came from T cells that were newly produced. Several hundred expanded graft clones reportedly supplied alpha-beta T cells about two months after transplant.

The receptor comes from a male patient between 2 and 10 years old who had a stem cell transplant for acute lymphoblastic leukemia, so the T cells may come from the graft donor. Specimen: PBMCs, mostly from graft donor cells, collected 360 days after TCRalphabeta/CD19-depleted stem cell transplant. The gene calls are TRBV20-1 and TRBJ2-3; TRBD1 agrees at 7 bases. CDR3 bases: TGCAGTGCTAGACACGACAGGGCAGACCCCTTCCCTAGCACAGATACGCAGTATTTT. Translated, it gives CSARHDRADPFPSTDTQYF.